The 5 T cell receptor beta chains given below trace back to one sample, sequenced in a study of blood T cells in healthy people across ages. A second PCR, run for about 7 to 11 cycles, used a sample-barcoded 5' primer plus a J-beta primer mix. One entry per CDR3 protein, called by TCRdb with MiXCR from the 5' RACE reads. The sample comprises around 1,500,000 distinct CDR3 sequences, 28% of which are singletons, and about 8% rests with the top ten. Sequencing was done on a sample of blood. The origin of the receptors is a woman between 25 and 40 years old in good health.

The chain links TRBV7-2 to TRBJ2-1; TRBD1 might be the D (5 bases). The CDR3 extends over 15 amino acids. V was cut by 5 bases and J by 3 bases, with 14 bases left in between. Germline V gene lookup returns CDR1 SGHTA and CDR2 FQGNSA. CDR3 DNA sequence: TGTGCCAGCAGCCCCAGGGCTAGTCGCTACAATGAGCAGTTCTTC. It translates to CASSPRASRYNEQFF. The entire variable domain, with the rest obtained from reference TRBV7-2 and TRBJ2-1, is as follows: GAGVSQSPSNKVTEKGKDVELRCDPISGHTALYWYRQSLGQGLEFLIYFQGNSAPDKSGLPSDRFSAERTGGSVSTLTIQRTQQEDSAVYLCASSPRASRYNEQFFGPGTRLTVL.

Comments on this clonotype: An end of the junction does not agree with germline; a read error may underlie this. V is TRBV5-1 and J is TRBJ2-3; D is possibly TRBD1 (5 bases). This CDR3 is 16 amino acids long. CDR1 is SGHRS and CDR2 is YFSETQ in the germline V gene. The chain's CDR3 is CASSLEAGPGTDTRYF. Written as DNA, the CDR3 is TGCGCCAGCAGCTTGGAGGCAGGGCCTGGCACAGATACGCGGTATTTT.

The V and J genes are TRBV3-1 and TRBJ2-1; D is possibly TRBD1 or TRBD2 (6 bases each). Trimming pared 1 base from V and 10 bases from J, leaving 20 bases between. Germline CDR1 LGHDT, CDR2 YNNKEL (reference sequence). The CDR3 is made up of 16 amino acids. The CDR3 DNA follows: TGTGCCAGCAGCCAAGGAACGGGGGTCAGGGGCGGCGAGCAGTTCTTC. This gives the protein CASSQGTGVRGGEQFF.

The V call is TRBV14, the J call TRBJ2-5, with 7 bases aligning to TRBD2. The DNA matches TRBJ2-7 better at its end, which makes the J call doubtful. This CDR3 contains 15 residues. Germline V gene sequence: CDR1 SGHDN, CDR2 FVKESK. The CDR3, as DNA: TGTGCCAGCGGAAGACTTAAAGCGGGGCGCTACGAGCAGTACTTC. Its protein is CASGRLKAGRYEQYF.

There are many counts of this clonotype. CDR3 sequence reads: CASSQQPPPGEQFF. The CDR3 DNA reads TGTGCCAGCAGCCAGCAACCCCCGCCCGGTGAGCAGTTCTTC. This sequence joins TRBV3-1 and TRBJ2-1; no reliable D call. The CDR3 is 14 amino acids. Germline values: CDR1 LGHDT, CDR2 YNNKEL (reference sequence). The V end lost 3 bases, the J end lost 9 bases, and 15 bases lay between the germline ends.